This entry features one TCR beta chain sequence. The antigen remains undetermined. TCRdb keeps only in-frame clones here, not all; method: immunoSEQ multiplex PCR. The sample records under 2,500,000 clones, approximately 96% being singletons. V shed 4 bases, J shed 2 bases, and the junction held 14 bases outside the gene matches. Germline lookup yields CDR1 SNHLY and CDR2 FYNNEI. There are 18 residues in the CDR3. The sample comes from a study of shared clonotypes between healthy human individuals. General study findings and limits: Since donors were few, the genetic and exposure-history diversity represented was limited. Shared clonotypes across all four donors exceeded non-shared ones in generation probability.

Splitting of CD4+ cells produced CD45RA+ naive and CD45RA-negative memory subsets. The chain has TRBV2 and TRBJ2-3, with 8 bases lining up with TRBD2. The sequencing input was naive CD4+ T cells sorted from blood. The subset denotes: CD45RA+ positively selected. The TCR sequence derives from a man aged 18 to 35 in good health. The CDR3 loop is CASSVPREGLGATDTQYF. The DNA for the CDR3 is TGTGCCAGCAGTGTCCCCCGGGAGGGCCTGGGGGCCACAGATACGCAGTATTTT.